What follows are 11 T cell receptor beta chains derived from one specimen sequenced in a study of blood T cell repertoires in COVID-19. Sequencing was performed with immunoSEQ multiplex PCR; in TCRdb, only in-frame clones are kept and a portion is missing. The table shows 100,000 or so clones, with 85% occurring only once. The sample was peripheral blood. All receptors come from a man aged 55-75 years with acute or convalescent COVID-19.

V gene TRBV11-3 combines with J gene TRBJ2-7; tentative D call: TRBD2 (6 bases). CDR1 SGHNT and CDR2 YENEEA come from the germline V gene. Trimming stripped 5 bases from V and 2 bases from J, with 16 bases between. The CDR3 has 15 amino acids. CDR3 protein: CASSPSGGRAYEQYF. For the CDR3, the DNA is TGTGCCAGCAGCCCCTCCGGGGGAAGGGCCTACGAGCAGTACTTC.

The DNA of the CDR3 is TGTGCCAGCTCACTAGGGACAGCCAATTTCTACGAGCAGTACTTC. This translates into CASSLGTANFYEQYF. This sequence joins TRBV18 and TRBJ2-7; 7 nucleotides match TRBD1. The junction had 9 bases not matched to a gene; V was cut back by 4 bases and J by 3 bases. The CDR3 length is 15 residues. In germline, CDR1 is KGHSH, CDR2 LQKENI.

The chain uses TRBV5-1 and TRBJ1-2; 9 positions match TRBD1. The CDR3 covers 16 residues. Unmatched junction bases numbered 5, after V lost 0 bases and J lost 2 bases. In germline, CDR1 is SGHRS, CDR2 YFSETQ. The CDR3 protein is CASSLADRGDNYGYTF. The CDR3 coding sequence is TGCGCCAGCAGCTTGGCGGACAGGGGAGACAACTATGGCTACACCTTC. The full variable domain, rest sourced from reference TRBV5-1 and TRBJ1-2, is KAGVTQTPRYLIKTRGQQVTLSCSPISGHRSVSWYQQTPGQGLQFLFEYFSETQRNKGNFPGRFSGRQFSNSRSEMNVSTLELGDSALYLCASSLADRGDNYGYTFGSGTRLTVV.

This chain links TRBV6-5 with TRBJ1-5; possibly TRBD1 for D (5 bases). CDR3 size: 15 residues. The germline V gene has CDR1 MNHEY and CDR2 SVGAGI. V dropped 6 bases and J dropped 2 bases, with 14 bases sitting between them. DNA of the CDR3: TGTGCCAGCAGCCTACAGGTTGGTGGCAATCAGCCCCAGCATTTT. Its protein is CASSLQVGGNQPQHF.

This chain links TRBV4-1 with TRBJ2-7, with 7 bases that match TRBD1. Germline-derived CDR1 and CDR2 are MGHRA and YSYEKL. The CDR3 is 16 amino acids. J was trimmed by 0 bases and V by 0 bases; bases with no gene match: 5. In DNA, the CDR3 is TGCGCCAGCAGCCAAGAGCAGGACAGGCCCTCCTACGAGCAGTACTTC. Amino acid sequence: CASSQEQDRPSYEQYF.

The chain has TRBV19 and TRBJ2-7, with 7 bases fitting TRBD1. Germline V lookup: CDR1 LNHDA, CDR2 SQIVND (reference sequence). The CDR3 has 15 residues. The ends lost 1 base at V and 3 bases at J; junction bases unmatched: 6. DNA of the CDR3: TGTGCCAGTAGTATAGGAGGGACAGAAGTCTACGAGCAGTACTTC. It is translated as CASSIGGTEVYEQYF.

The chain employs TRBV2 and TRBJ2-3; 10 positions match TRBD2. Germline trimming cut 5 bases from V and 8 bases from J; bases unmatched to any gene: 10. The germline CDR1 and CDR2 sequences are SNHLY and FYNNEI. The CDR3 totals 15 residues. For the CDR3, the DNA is TGTGCCAGCAGTCCCCCCGCTAGCGGGAGTATTACGCAGTATTTT. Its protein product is CASSPPASGSITQYF.

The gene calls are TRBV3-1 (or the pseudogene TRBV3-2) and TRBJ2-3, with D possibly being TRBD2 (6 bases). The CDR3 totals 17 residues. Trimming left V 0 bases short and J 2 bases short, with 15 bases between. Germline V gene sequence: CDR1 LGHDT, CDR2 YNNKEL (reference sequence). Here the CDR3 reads CASSQDPHGSFTDTQYF. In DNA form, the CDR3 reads TGTGCCAGCAGCCAAGATCCTCACGGGAGTTTCACAGATACGCAGTATTTT.

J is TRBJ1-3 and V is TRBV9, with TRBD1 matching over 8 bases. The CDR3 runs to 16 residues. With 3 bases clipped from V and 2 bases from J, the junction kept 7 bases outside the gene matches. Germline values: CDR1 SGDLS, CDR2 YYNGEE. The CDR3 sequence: CASSAGQGLAGNTIYF. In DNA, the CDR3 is TGTGCCAGCAGCGCAGGACAGGGCCTGGCTGGAAACACCATATATTTT.

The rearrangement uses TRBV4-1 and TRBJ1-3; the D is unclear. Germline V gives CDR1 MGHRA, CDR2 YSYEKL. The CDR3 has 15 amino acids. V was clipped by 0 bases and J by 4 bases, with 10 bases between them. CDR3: CASSQDLLTGNTIYF. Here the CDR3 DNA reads TGCGCCAGCAGCCAAGATCTCCTTACAGGAAACACCATATATTTT.

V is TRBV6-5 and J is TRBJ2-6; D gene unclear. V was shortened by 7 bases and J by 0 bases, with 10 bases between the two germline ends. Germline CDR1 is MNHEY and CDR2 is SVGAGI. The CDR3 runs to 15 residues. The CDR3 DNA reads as TGTGCCAGCAAAATGACATTCTCTGGGGCCAACGTCCTGACTTTC. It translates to CASKMTFSGANVLTF.